This TCR beta chain was recorded in a study of CD8 T cells in ankylosing spondylitis (dated by TCRdb to about 2017). About the study as a whole: The study set out to find disease-linked TCR variants by profiling T cell receptor beta repertoires in ankylosing spondylitis patients and healthy donors. Peripheral blood was sampled, and synovial fluid was additionally collected from ankylosing spondylitis patients. The whole study cohort included some 100 healthy donors and 25 ankylosing spondylitis patients. What the study reported, not specific to this receptor: Blood from ankylosing spondylitis patients appeared to be characterized by a TCR beta motif made up of several highly homologous amino acid variants. The disease-linked clones were reported to be significantly enriched in matched synovial fluid samples from ankylosing spondylitis patients. In peripheral blood, the disease-linked clones were found at relatively low frequencies and had a CD8+ phenotype. Some motif variants were previously reported in synovial fluid and blood of reactive arthritis patients, suggesting common disease-initiation mechanisms.

CDR1 and CDR2, looked up from the germline V gene (reference sequence), are MNHEY and SMNVEV. The junction shows trimming of 3 bases on V and 3 bases on J, plus 12 bases between the germline ends. CDR3 length: 14 amino acids, cysteine to phenylalanine. Only CDR3 DNA remains: 42 bases, in frame from the first base. Instrument on record: Illumina HiSeq 2500. TCR beta libraries were prepared by quantitative 5'-RACE with molecular barcodes. The study's processing was this. To identify disease-linked TCR variants, a new computational method was used, one built on a probabilistic model of VDJ rearrangement. TCRdb itself trimmed the public reads at Q25 with fastp, ran MiXCR and retained productive beta chains. Rows with a matching CDR3 protein are joined into one entry that keeps the most common DNA and genes. TCRdb assigned the V and J calls; the authors' analysis was not used. This sample is represented by some 840,000 distinct CDR3 sequences; 12% of them were singletons. More than 0.5% of the sample lies in the top ten.

In regard to this clonotype: Its antigen remains undetermined. Per-base qualities were not stored, and no clone one base away is much larger.

This TCR derives from a male donor with ankylosing spondylitis. The sequenced sample consisted of blood, either unsorted or a sorted T cell fraction (not recorded which). The rearranged segments are TRBV27 and TRBJ2-7; the D segment may tentatively be TRBD1 or TRBD2, each giving 5 matched bases. CDR3 sequence: CASSFSGTNYEQYF. The nucleotide sequence reads as follows: TGTGCCAGCAGTTTTTCCGGGACCAACTACGAGCAGTACTTC.